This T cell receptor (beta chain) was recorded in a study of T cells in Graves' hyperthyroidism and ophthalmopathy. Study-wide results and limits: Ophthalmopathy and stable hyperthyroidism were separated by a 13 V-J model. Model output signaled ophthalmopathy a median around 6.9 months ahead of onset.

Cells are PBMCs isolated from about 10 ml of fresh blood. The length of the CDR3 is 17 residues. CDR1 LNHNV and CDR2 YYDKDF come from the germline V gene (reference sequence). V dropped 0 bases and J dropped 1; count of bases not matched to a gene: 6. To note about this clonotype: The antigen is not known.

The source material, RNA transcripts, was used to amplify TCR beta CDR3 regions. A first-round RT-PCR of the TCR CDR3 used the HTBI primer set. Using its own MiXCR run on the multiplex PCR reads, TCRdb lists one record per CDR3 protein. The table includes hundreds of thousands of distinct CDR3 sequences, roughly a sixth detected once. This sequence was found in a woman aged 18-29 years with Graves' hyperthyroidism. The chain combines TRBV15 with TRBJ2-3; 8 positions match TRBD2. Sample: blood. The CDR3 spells CATSRDLTGGGTDTQYF. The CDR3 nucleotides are TGTGCCACCAGCAGAGATCTGACCGGGGGGGGCACAGATACGCAGTATTTT.